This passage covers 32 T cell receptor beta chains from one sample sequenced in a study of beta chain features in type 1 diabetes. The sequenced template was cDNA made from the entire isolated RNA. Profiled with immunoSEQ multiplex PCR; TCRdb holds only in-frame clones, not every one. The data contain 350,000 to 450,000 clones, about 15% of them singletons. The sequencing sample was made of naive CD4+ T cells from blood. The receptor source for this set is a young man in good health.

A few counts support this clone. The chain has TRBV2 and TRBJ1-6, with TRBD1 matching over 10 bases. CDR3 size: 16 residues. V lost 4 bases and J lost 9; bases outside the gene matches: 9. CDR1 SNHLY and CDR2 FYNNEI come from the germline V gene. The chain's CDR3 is CASSGGRQGAASPLHF. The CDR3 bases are TGTGCCAGCAGTGGGGGAAGACAGGGGGCTGCTTCACCCCTCCACTTT.

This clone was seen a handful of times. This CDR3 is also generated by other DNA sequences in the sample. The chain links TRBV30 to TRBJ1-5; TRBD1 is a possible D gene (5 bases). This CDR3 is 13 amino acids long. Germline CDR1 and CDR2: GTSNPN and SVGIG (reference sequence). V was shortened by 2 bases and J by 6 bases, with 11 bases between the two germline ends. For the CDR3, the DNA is TGTGCCTGGAGTTTCGGGGGTGGTCAGCCCCAGCATTTT. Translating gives CAWSFGGGQPQHF.

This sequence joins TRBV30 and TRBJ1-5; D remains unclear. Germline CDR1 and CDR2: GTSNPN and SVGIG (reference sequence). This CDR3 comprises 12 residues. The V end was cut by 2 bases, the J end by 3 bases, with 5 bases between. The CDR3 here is CAWSQPNQPQHF. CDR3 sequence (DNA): TGTGCCTGGAGTCAACCCAATCAGCCCCAGCATTTT.

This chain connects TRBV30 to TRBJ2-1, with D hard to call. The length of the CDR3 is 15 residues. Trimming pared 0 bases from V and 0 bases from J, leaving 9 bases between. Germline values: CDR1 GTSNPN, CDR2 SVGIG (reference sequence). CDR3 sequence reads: CAWSVLGNSYNEQFF. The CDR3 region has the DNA TGTGCCTGGAGTGTCTTAGGGAACTCCTACAATGAGCAGTTCTTC.

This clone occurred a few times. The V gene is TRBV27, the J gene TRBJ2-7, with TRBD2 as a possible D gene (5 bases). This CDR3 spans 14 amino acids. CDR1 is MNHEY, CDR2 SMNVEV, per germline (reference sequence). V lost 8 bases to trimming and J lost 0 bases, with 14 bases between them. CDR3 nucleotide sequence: TGTGCCAGCCGACTACAAAAAAGCTCCTACGAGCAGTACGTC. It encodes CASRLQKSSYEQYV.

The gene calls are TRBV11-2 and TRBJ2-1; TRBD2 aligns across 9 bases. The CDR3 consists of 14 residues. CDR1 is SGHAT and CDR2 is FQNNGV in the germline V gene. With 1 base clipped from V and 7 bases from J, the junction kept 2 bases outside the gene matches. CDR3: CASSLGSGSNEQFF. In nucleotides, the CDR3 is TGTGCCAGCAGCTTAGGTAGCGGGAGTAATGAGCAGTTCTTC.

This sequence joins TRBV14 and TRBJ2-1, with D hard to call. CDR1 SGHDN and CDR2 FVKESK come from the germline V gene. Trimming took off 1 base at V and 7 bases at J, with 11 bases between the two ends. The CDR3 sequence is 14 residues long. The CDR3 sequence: CASSQARRVNEQFF. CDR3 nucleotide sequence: TGTGCCAGCAGCCAAGCACGACGGGTGAATGAGCAGTTCTTC.

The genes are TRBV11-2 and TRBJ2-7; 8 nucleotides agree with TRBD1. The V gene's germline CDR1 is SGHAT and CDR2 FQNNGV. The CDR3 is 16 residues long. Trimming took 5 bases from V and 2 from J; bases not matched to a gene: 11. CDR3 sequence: CASSINPGTGPYEQYF. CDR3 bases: TGTGCCAGCAGCATCAATCCGGGGACAGGACCCTACGAGCAGTACTTC. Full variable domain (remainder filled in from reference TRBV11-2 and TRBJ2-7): EAGVAQSPRYKIIEKRQSVAFWCNPISGHATLYWYQQILGQGPKLLIQFQNNGVVDDSQLPKDRFSAERLKGVDSTLKIQPAKLEDSAVYLCASSINPGTGPYEQYFGPGTRLTVT.

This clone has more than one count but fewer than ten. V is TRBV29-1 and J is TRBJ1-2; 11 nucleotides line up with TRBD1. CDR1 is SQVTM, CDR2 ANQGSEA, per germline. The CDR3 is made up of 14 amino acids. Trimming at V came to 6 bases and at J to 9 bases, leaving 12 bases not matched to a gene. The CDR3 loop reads CSVVGTGGLGSYTF. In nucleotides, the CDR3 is TGCAGCGTCGTCGGGACAGGGGGGCTCGGGAGCTACACCTTC. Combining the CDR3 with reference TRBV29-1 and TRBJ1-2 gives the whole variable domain SAVISQKPSRDICQRGTSLTIQCQVDSQVTMMFWYRQQPGQSLTLIATANQGSEATYESGFVIDKFPISRPNLTFSTLTVSNMSPEDSSIYLCSVVGTGGLGSYTFGSGTRLTVV.

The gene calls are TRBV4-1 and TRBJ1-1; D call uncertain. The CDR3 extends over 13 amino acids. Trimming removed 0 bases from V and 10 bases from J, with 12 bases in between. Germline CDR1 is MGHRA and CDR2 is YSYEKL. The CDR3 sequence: CASSQDHRPGAFF. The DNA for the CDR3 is TGCGCCAGCAGCCAAGACCATCGGCCTGGAGCTTTCTTT.

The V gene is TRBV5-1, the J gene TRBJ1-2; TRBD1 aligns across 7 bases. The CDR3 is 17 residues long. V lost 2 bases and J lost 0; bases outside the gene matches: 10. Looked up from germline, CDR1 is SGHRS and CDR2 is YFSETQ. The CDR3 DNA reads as TGCGCCAGCAGCTTAAGACCCGGGACAGCAGCTAACTATGGCTACACCTTC. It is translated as CASSLRPGTAANYGYTF.

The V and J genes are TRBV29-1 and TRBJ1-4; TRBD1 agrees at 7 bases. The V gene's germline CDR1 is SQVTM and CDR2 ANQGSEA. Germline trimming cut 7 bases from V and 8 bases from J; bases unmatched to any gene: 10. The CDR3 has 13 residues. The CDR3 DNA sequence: TGCAGCGGGCTAGGGGGCGCGGGAGAAAAACTGTTTTTT. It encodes CSGLGGAGEKLFF.

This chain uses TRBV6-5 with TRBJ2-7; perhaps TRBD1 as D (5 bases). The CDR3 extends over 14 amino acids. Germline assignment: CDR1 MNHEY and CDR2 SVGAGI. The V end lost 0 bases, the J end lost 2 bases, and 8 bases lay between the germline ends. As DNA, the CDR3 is TGTGCCAGCAGTTACTCGCAGGGCCCCTACGAGCAGTACGTC. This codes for CASSYSQGPYEQYV.

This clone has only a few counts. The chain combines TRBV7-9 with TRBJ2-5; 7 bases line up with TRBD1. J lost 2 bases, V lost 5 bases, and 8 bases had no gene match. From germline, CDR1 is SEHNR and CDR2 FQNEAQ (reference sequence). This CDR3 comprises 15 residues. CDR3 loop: CASSLTGQKQETQYF. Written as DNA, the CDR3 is TGTGCCAGCAGCCTTACGGGACAGAAACAAGAGACCCAGTACTTC.

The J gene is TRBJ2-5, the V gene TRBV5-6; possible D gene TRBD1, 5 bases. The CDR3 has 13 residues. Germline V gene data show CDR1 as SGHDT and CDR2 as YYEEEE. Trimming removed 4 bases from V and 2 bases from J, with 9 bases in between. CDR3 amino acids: CASSIDRQETQYF. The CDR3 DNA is TGTGCCAGCAGCATCGACAGACAAGAGACCCAGTACTTC. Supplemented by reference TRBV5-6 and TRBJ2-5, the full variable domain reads DAGVTQSPTHLIKTRGQQVTLRCSPKSGHDTVSWYQQALGQGPQFIFQYYEEEERQRGNFPDRFSGHQFPNYSSELNVNALLLGDSALYLCASSIDRQETQYFGPGTRLLVL.

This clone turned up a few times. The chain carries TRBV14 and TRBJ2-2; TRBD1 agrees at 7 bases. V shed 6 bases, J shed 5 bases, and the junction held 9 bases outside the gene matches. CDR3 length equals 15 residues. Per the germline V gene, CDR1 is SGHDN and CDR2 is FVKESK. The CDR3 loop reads CASRQTGRSTGELFF. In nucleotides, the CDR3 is TGTGCCAGCAGGCAGACAGGGCGATCTACCGGGGAGCTGTTTTTT.

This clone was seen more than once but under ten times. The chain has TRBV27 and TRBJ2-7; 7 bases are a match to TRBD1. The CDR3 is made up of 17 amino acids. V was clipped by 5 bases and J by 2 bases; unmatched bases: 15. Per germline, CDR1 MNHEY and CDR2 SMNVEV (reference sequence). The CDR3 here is CASSPLRSGGIPYEQYF. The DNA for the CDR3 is TGTGCCAGCAGTCCCCTAAGGTCAGGGGGAATCCCCTACGAGCAGTACTTC.

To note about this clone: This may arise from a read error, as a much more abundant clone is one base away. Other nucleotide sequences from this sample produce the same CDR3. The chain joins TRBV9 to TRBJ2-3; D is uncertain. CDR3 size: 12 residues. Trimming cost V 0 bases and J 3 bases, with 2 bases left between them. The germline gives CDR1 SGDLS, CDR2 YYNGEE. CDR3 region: CASSVGTDTQYF. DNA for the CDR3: TGTGCCAGCAGCGTAGGGACAGATACGCAGTATTTT.

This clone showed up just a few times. CDR3 amino acids: CASSLVGREKLFF. The CDR3 bases are TGTGCCAGCAGCTTAGTAGGCCGTGAAAAACTGTTTTTT. The rearrangement joins TRBV7-9 to TRBJ1-4; D call uncertain. This CDR3 comprises 13 residues. From germline, CDR1 is SEHNR and CDR2 FQNEAQ (reference sequence). Between the trimmed V and J ends, which lost 1 base and 7 bases, there was a span of 7 bases.

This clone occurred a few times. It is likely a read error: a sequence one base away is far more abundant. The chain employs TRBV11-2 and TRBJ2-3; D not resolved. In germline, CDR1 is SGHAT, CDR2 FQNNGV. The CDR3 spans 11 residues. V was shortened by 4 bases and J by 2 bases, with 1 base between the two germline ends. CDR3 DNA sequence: TGTGCCAGCAGCTACACAGATACGCAGTATTTT. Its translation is CASSYTDTQYF. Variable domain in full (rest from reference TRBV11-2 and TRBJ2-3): EAGVAQSPRYKIIEKRQSVAFWCNPISGHATLYWYQQILGQGPKLLIQFQNNGVVDDSQLPKDRFSAERLKGVDSTLKIQPAKLEDSAVYLCASSYTDTQYFGPGTRLTVL.

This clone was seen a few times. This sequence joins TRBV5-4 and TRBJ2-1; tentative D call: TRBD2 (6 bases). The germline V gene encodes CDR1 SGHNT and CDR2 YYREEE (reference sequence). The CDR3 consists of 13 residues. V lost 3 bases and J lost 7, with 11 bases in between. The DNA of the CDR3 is TGTGCCAGCAGCTGGAGGGGTAGTAATGAGCAGTTCTTC. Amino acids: CASSWRGSNEQFF. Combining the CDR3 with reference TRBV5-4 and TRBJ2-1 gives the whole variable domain ETGVTQSPTHLIKTRGQQVTLRCSSQSGHNTVSWYQQALGQGPQFIFQYYREEENGRGNFPPRFSGLQFPNYSSELNVNALELDDSALYLCASSWRGSNEQFFGPGTRLTVL.

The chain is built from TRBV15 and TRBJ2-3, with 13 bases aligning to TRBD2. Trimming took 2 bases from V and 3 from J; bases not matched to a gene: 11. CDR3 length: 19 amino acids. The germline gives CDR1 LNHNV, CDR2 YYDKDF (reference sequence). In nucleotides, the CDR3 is TGTGCCACCAGCAGAAGACTAGCGGGAGGAAAGGCGGTAACAGATACGCAGTATTTT. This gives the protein CATSRRLAGGKAVTDTQYF.

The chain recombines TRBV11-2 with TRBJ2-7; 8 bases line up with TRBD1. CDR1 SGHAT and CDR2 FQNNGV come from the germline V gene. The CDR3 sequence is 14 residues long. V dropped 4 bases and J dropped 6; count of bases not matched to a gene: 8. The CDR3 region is CASSSPQGAGEQYF. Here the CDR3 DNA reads TGTGCCAGCAGCTCCCCCCAGGGGGCTGGCGAGCAGTACTTC.

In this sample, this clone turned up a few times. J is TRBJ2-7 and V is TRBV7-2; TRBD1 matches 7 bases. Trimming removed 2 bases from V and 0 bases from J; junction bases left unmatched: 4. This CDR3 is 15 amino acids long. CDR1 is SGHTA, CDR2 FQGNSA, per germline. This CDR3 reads CASSLSGTVSYEQYF. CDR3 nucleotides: TGTGCCAGCAGCTTATCCGGGACAGTCTCCTACGAGCAGTACTTC.

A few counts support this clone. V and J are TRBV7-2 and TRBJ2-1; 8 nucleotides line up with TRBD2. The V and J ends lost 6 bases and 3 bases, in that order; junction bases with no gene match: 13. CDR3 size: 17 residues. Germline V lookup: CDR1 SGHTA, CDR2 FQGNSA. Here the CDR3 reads CASSPQVGLAFYNEQFF. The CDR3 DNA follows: TGTGCCAGCAGTCCCCAGGTAGGACTAGCCTTCTACAATGAGCAGTTCTTC.

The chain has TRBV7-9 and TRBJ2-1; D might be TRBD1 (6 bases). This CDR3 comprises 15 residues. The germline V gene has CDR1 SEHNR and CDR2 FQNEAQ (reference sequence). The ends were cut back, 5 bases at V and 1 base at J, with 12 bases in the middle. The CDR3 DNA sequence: TGTGCCAGCAGCCTATACAGGGCGTCCTACAATGAGCAGTTCTTC. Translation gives CASSLYRASYNEQFF.

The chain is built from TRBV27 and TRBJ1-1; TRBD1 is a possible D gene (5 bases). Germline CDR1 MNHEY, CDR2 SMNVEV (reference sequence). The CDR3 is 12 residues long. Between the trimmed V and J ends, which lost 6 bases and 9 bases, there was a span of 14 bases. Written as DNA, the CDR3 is TGTGCCAGCAGCTCAGGGTCCTTGAAAGCTTTCTTT. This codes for CASSSGSLKAFF.

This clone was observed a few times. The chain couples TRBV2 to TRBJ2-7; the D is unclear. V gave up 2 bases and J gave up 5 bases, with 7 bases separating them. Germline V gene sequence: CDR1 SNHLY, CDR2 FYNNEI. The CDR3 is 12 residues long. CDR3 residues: CASSEYPDEQYF. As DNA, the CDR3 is TGTGCCAGCAGTGAATATCCAGACGAGCAGTACTTC.

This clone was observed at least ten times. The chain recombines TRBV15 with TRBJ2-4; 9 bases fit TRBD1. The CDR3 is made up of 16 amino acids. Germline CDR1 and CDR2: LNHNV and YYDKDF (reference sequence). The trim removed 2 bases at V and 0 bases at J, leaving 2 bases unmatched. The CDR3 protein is CATSRTGGLAKNIQYF. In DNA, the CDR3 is TGTGCCACCAGCAGAACAGGGGGCTTAGCCAAAAACATTCAGTACTTC. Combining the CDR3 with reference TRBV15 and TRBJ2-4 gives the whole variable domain DAMVIQNPRYQVTQFGKPVTLSCSQTLNHNVMYWYQQKSSQAPKLLFHYYDKDFNNEADTPDNFQSRRPNTSFCFLDIRSPGLGDTAMYLCATSRTGGLAKNIQYFGAGTRLSVL.

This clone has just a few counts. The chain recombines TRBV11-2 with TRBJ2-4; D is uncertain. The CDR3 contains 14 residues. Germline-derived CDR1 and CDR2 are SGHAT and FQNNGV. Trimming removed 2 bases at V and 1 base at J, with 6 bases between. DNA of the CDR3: TGTGCCAGCAGCTTACAATTGGCCAAAAACATTCAGTACTTC. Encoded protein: CASSLQLAKNIQYF.

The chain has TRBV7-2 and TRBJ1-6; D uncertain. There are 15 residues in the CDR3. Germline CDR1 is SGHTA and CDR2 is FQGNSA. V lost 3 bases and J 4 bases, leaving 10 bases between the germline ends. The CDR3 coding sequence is TGTGCCAGCAGCTTGACCCAACTATATAATTCACCCCTCCACTTT. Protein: CASSLTQLYNSPLHF.

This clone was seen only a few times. CDR3: CASSQGVRETQYF. The CDR3 region has the DNA TGTGCCAGCAGCCAGGGGGTCAGGGAGACCCAGTACTTC. The gene calls are TRBV14 and TRBJ2-5; D may be TRBD1 or TRBD2 (5 bases each). The V gene's germline CDR1 is SGHDN and CDR2 FVKESK. The V and J ends lost 3 bases and 5 bases respectively, with 10 bases between them. The CDR3 extends over 13 amino acids.